This TCR beta chain was retrieved from a study of T cells in Graves' hyperthyroidism and ophthalmopathy. Each patient was aged 18 to 65 and had newly diagnosed hyperthyroidism of under 2 months' duration. From 10 ml of fresh peripheral blood, PBMCs were isolated. The germline gives CDR1 MDHEN, CDR2 SYDVKM. The CDR3 is made up of 15 amino acids. V lost 6 bases to trimming and J lost 4 bases, with 16 bases between them. This clonotype showed up many times. Using RNA transcripts as the source, TCR beta CDR3 regions were amplified. First-round RT-PCR targeting the TCR CDR3 was performed with the HTBI primer set. TCRdb recomputed calls from the multiplex PCR reads with MiXCR, one row per CDR3 protein. Of about 550,000 distinct CDR3 sequences listed, about 20% are singletons.

The sequence was obtained from a man in his late teens or twenties with Graves' hyperthyroidism. Sequenced: blood. This chain joins TRBV28 and TRBJ1-5; D gene uncertain. The CDR3 bases are TGTGCCAGCAGACCGAATCCAGATCCGAATCAGCCCCAGCATTTT. It encodes CASRPNPDPNQPQHF. Complete variable domain (other parts from reference TRBV28 and TRBJ1-5): DVKVTQSSRYLVKRTGEKVFLECVQDMDHENMFWYRQDPGLGLRLIYFSYDVKMKEKGDIPEGYSVSREKKERFSLILESASTNQTSMYLCASRPNPDPNQPQHFGDGTRLSIL.